This paragraph reports one TCR beta chain. Its antigen is unknown. These data come from a study of blood T cells in healthy people across ages. Study results and limitations: Expanded clonotype changes were possibly confounded by unknown donor CMV status.

Combining a sample-barcoded 5' primer with a J-beta primer mix, a second PCR ran for roughly 6 to 12 cycles. TCRdb itself ran the 5' RACE reads through MiXCR, one entry per CDR3 protein. The sample has almost 550,000 distinct CDR3 sequences, around 24% seen once; the top ten hold less than 9%. For every donor, a draw yielded around 10 milliliters of peripheral blood. The same specimen was also included in a second study, on T cells of mothers and their children.

The clonotype comes from a boy younger than 18 in good health. Specimen: blood.

The CDR3 spells CSVENWGRGIYEQYF. CDR3 DNA: TGCAGCGTTGAAAATTGGGGGAGGGGGATCTACGAGCAGTACTTC. This sequence joins TRBV29-1 and TRBJ2-7; possible D gene TRBD2, 7 bases. Trimming pared 2 bases from V and 3 bases from J, leaving 17 bases between. This CDR3 contains 15 residues. Germline V gene sequence: CDR1 SQVTM, CDR2 ANQGSEA.